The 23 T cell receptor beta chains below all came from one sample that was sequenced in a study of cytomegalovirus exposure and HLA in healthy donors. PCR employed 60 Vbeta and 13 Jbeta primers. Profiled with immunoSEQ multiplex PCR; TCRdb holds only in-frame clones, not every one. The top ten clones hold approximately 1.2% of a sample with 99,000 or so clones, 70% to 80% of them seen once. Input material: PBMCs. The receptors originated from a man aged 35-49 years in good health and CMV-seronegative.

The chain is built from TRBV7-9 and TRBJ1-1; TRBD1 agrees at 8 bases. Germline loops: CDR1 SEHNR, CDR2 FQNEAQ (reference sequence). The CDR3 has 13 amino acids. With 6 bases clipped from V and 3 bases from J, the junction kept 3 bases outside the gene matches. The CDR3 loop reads CASRLTGDTEAFF. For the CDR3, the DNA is TGTGCCAGCAGACTGACAGGGGACACTGAAGCTTTCTTT.

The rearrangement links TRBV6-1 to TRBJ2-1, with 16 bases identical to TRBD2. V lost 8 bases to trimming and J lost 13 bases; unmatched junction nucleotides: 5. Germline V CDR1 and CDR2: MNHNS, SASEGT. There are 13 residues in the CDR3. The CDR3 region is CASWGLAGGPQFF. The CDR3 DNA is TGTGCCAGCTGGGGACTAGCGGGGGGGCCACAGTTCTTC.

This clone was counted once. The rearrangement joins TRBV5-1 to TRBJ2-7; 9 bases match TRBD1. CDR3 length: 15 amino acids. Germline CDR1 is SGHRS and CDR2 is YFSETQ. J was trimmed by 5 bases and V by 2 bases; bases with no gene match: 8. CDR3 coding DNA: TGCGCCAGCAGCTTAACCGGGACAGGGAACGACGAGCAGTACTTC. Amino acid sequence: CASSLTGTGNDEQYF.

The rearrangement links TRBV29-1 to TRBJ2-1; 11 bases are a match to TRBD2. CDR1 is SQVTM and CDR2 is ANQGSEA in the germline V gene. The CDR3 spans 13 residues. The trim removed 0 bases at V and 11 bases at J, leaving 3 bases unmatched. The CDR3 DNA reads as TGCAGCGTTGAAGAGACTAGCGGGACTAAGCAGTTCTTC. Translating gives CSVEETSGTKQFF.

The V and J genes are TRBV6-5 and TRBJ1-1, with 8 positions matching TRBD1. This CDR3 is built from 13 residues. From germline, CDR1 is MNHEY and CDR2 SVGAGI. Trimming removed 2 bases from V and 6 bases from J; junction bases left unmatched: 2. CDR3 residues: CASSYQDRAEAFF. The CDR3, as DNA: TGTGCCAGCAGTTACCAGGACAGGGCTGAAGCTTTCTTT.

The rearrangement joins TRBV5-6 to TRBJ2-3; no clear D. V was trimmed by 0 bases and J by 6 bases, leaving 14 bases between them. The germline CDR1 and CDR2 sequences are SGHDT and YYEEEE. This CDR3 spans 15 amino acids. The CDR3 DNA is TGTGCCAGCAGCTTGGCTCAGAGCCGGGTGGATACGCAGTATTTT. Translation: CASSLAQSRVDTQYF.

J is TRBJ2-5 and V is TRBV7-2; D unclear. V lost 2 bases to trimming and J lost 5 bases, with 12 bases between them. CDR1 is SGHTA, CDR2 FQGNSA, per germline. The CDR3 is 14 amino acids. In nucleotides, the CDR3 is TGTGCCAGCAGCTTAATCGTGGGCCGGGAGACCCAGTACTTC. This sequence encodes CASSLIVGRETQYF.

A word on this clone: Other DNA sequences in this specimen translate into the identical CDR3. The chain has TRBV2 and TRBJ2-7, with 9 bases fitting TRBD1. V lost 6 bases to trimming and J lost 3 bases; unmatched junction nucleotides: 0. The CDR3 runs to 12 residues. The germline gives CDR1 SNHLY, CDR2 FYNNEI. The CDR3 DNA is TGTGCCAGCAGGGACAGGGGCTACGAGCAGTACTTC. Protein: CASRDRGYEQYF.

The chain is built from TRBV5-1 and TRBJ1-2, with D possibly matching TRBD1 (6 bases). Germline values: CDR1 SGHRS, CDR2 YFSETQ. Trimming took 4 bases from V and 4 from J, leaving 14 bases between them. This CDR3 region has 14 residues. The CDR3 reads CASSVDTGPYGYTF. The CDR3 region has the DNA TGCGCCAGCAGCGTCGATACAGGGCCCTATGGCTACACCTTC.

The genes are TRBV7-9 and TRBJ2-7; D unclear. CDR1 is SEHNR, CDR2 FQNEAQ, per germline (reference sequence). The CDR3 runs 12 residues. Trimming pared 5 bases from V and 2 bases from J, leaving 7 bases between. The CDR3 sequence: CASSPGPYEQYF. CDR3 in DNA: TGTGCCAGCAGCCCAGGTCCCTACGAGCAGTACTTC.

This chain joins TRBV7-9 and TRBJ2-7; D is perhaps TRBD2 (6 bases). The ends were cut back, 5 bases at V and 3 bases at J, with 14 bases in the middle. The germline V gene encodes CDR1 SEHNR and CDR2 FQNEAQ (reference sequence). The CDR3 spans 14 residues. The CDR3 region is CASSPTEGYYEQYF. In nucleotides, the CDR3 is TGTGCCAGCAGCCCCACGGAGGGTTACTACGAGCAGTACTTC.

The CDR3 DNA follows: TGTGCCAGCAGCTCGACAGTTTTTGAAGAGACCCAGTACTTC. Translating gives CASSSTVFEETQYF. V usage is TRBV7-9 and J usage is TRBJ2-5; D perhaps matches TRBD1 (5 bases). V was pared by 4 bases and J by 3 bases, with 12 bases between. This CDR3 has 14 residues. The germline CDR1 and CDR2 sequences are SEHNR and FQNEAQ (reference sequence). The full variable domain, its missing parts supplied by reference TRBV7-9 and TRBJ2-5, is DTGVSQNPRHKITKRGQNVTFRCDPISEHNRLYWYRQTLGQGPEFLTYFQNEAQLEKSRLLSDRFSAERPKGSFSTLEIQRTEQGDSAMYLCASSSTVFEETQYFGPGTRLLVL.

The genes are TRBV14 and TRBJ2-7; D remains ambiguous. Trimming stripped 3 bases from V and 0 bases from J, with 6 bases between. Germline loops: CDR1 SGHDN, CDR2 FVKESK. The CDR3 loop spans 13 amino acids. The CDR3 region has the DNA TGTGCCAGCAGCCACATCGGCTCCTACGAGCAGTACTTC. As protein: CASSHIGSYEQYF. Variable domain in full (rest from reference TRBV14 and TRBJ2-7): EAGVTQFPSHSVIEKGQTVTLRCDPISGHDNLYWYRRVMGKEIKFLLHFVKESKQDESGMPNNRFLAERTGGTYSTLKVQPAELEDSGVYFCASSHIGSYEQYFGPGTRLTVT.

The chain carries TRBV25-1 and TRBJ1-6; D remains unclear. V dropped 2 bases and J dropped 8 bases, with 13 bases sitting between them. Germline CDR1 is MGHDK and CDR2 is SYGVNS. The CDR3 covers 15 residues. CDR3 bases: TGTGCCAGCAGTGAAGGTCAGGTAGTGGATTCACCCCTCCACTTT. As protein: CASSEGQVVDSPLHF.

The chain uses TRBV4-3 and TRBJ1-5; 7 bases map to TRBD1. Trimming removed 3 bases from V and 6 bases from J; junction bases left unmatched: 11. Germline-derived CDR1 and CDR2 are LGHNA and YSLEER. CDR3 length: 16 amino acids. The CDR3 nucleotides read TGCGCCAGCAGCCACCGACGTCCCAGGGGGATTCAGCCCCAGCATTTT. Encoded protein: CASSHRRPRGIQPQHF.

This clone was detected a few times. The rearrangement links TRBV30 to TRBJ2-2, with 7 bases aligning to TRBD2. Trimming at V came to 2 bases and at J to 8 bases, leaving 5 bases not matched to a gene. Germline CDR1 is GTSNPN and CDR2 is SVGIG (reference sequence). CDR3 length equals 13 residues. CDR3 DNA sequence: TGTGCCTGGAGTTGGGGCGGGGGTGGGGAGCTGTTTTTT. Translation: CAWSWGGGGELFF. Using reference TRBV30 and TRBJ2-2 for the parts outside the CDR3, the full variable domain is SQTIHQWPATLVQPVGSPLSLECTVEGTSNPNLYWYRQAAGRGLQLLFYSVGIGQISSEVPQNLSASRPQDRQFILSSKKLLLSDSGFYLCAWSWGGGGELFFGEGSRLTVL.

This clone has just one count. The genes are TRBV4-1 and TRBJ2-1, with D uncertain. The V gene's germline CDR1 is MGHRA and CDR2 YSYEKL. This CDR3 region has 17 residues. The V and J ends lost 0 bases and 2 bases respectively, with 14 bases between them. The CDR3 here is CASSQEMNRNTYNEQFF. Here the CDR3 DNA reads TGCGCCAGCAGCCAAGAGATGAACAGAAATACCTACAATGAGCAGTTCTTC.

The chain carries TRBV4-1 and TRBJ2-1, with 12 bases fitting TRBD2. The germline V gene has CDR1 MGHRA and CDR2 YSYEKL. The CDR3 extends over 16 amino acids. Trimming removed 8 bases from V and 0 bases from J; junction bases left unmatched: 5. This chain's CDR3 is CASGPTSGSSYNEQFF. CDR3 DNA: TGCGCCAGCGGACCGACTAGCGGGAGCTCCTACAATGAGCAGTTCTTC.

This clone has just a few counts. The CDR3 reads CASSLDGAGPNEQFF. The DNA of the CDR3 is TGTGCCAGCAGCTTAGATGGGGCGGGGCCCAATGAGCAGTTCTTC. J is TRBJ2-1 and V is TRBV11-3, with D tentatively TRBD2 (6 bases). The CDR3 consists of 15 residues. The V gene lost 0 bases and the J gene lost 6 bases, with 12 bases spanning the gap. Germline CDR1 SGHNT, CDR2 YENEEA. Full variable domain (remainder filled in from reference TRBV11-3 and TRBJ2-1): EAGVVQSPRYKIIEKKQPVAFWCNPISGHNTLYWYLQNLGQGPELLIRYENEEAVDDSQLPKDRFSAERLKGVDSTLKIQPAELGDSAVYLCASSLDGAGPNEQFFGPGTRLTVL.

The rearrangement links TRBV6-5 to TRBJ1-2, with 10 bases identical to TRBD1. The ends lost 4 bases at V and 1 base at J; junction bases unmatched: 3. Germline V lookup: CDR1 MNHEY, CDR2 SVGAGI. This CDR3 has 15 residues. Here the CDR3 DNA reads TGTGCCAGCAGTTCCAGGACAGGGGGTAACTATGGCTACACCTTC. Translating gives CASSSRTGGNYGYTF.

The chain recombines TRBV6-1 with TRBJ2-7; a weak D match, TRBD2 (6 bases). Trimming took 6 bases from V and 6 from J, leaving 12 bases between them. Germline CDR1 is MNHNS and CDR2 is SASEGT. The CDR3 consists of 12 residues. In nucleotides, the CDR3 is TGTGCCAGCAGCCGCGCCGGGGGCGAGCAGTACTTC. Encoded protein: CASSRAGGEQYF.

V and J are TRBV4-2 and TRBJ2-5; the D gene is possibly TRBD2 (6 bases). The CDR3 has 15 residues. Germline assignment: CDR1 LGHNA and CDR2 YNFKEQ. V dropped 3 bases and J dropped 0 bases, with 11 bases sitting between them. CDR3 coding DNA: TGTGCCAGCAGCCAGGGGGACTCTAACCAAGAGACCCAGTACTTC. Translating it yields CASSQGDSNQETQYF.

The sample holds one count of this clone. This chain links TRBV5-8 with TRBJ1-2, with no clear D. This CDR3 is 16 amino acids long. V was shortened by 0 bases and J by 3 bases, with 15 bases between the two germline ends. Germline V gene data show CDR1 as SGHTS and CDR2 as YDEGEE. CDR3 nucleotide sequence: TGTGCCAGCAGCTTGGCGGGTCCGATGTCCCACTATGGCTACACCTTC. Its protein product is CASSLAGPMSHYGYTF.